The 28 T cell receptor beta chains given below trace back to one sample, sequenced in a study of blood T cell repertoires in COVID-19. Only in-frame clones appear in the TCRdb table, and some are missing; sequencing was by immunoSEQ multiplex PCR. The data show tens of thousands of clones, under 90% seen once. Sequenced material: peripheral blood. Source of these receptors: a man aged 50-59 years with active COVID-19.

The gene calls are TRBV5-1 and TRBJ1-4; maybe TRBD1 (5 bases). CDR1 SGHRS and CDR2 YFSETQ come from the germline V gene. The CDR3 consists of 16 residues. Deletions cut 2 bases from V and 0 bases from J, with 11 bases between. For the CDR3, the DNA is TGCGCCAGCAGCTTTACAGGAACCTCAACTAATGAAAAACTGTTTTTT. Amino acids: CASSFTGTSTNEKLFF.

The chain employs TRBV27 and TRBJ1-1, with D possibly TRBD1 on 5 matching bases. This CDR3 comprises 14 residues. Trimming pared 7 bases from V and 3 bases from J, leaving 15 bases between. Germline lookup yields CDR1 MNHEY and CDR2 SMNVEV (reference sequence). In nucleotides, the CDR3 is TGTGCCAGCACCCTGGGTGGGGCACACACTGAAGCTTTCTTT. This translates into CASTLGGAHTEAFF.

This CDR3 reads CASSWVPSGAANTGELFF. DNA for the CDR3: TGTGCCAGCAGTTGGGTCCCTAGCGGAGCCGCGAACACCGGGGAGCTGTTTTTT. This chain uses TRBV6-2 or TRBV6-3 with TRBJ2-2; 7 bases map to TRBD2. Germline values: CDR1 MNHEY, CDR2 SVGEGT. This CDR3 has 18 amino acids. Unmatched junction bases numbered 11, after V lost 4 bases and J lost 0 bases.

The rearrangement uses TRBV4-3 and TRBJ2-3; TRBD1 agrees at 7 bases. V lost 5 bases and J lost 2; bases outside the gene matches: 7. The CDR3 totals 15 residues. Germline V gives CDR1 LGHNA, CDR2 YSLEER. Here the CDR3 DNA reads TGCGCCAGCAGCTACGGACAGGTTTACACAGATACGCAGTATTTT. Translating it yields CASSYGQVYTDTQYF.

The gene calls are TRBV5-6 and TRBJ2-5, with 10 bases that match TRBD2. V was clipped by 7 bases and J by 3 bases; unmatched bases: 6. CDR3 length: 14 residues. The germline CDR1 and CDR2 sequences are SGHDT and YYEEEE. CDR3 DNA sequence: TGTGCCAGCGAAATAGCGGGAGGAAAAGAGACCCAGTACTTC. It is translated as CASEIAGGKETQYF.

This chain connects TRBV28 to TRBJ1-5; D might be TRBD1 (5 bases). V lost 3 bases and J lost 3, with 9 bases in between. Germline CDR1 is MDHEN and CDR2 is SYDVKM. The length of the CDR3 is 14 residues. The CDR3 loop reads CASSLGGTNQPQHF. CDR3 coding DNA: TGTGCCAGCAGTTTGGGGGGGACCAATCAGCCCCAGCATTTT.

The V call is TRBV2, the J call TRBJ2-3; 10 positions agree with TRBD1. The CDR3 spans 14 residues. V lost 4 bases, J lost 5 bases, and 3 bases stayed unmatched. Germline lookup yields CDR1 SNHLY and CDR2 FYNNEI. CDR3 sequence (DNA): TGTGCCAGCAGTGGACAGGGGGCAAGAGATACGCAGTATTTT. This encodes CASSGQGARDTQYF.

The rearrangement uses TRBV19 and TRBJ2-7, with D tentatively TRBD1 (6 bases). V was cut by 5 bases and J by 3 bases, with 14 bases left in between. Germline assignment: CDR1 LNHDA and CDR2 SQIVND (reference sequence). CDR3 length: 14 residues. The CDR3 DNA reads as TGTGCCAGTAGTCACAGGGATGCCGTCTACGAGCAGTACTTC. This encodes CASSHRDAVYEQYF. The full variable domain, its missing parts supplied by reference TRBV19 and TRBJ2-7, is DGGITQSPKYLFRKEGQNVTLSCEQNLNHDAMYWYRQDPGQGLRLIYYSQIVNDFQKGDIAEGYSVSREKKESFPLTVTSAQKNPTAFYLCASSHRDAVYEQYFGPGTRLTVT.

The gene calls are TRBV7-2 and TRBJ1-2; D might be TRBD1 (5 bases). Per germline, CDR1 SGHTA and CDR2 FQGNSA. The CDR3 runs 13 residues. Trimming took 5 bases from V and 3 from J, leaving 10 bases between them. CDR3 residues: CASSRTGDYGYTF. As DNA, the CDR3 is TGTGCCAGCAGCCGAACGGGGGACTATGGCTACACCTTC.

Details on this clone: This sample includes further DNA sequences coding for the same CDR3. The gene calls are TRBV9 and TRBJ1-5; 7 bases map to TRBD1. CDR3 length equals 15 residues. Germline lookup yields CDR1 SGDLS and CDR2 YYNGEE. Trimming took 0 bases from V and 6 from J; bases not matched to a gene: 6. CDR3 protein: CASSVGQGVGQPQHF. The CDR3 nucleotides are TGTGCCAGCAGCGTAGGGCAGGGGGTGGGTCAGCCCCAGCATTTT.

This chain links TRBV5-1 with TRBJ2-7; D is possibly TRBD2 (5 bases). The CDR3 totals 13 residues. With 4 bases removed from V and 6 bases from J, the gap between germline ends came to 14 bases. CDR1 and CDR2 from the germline V gene are SGHRS and YFSETQ. The CDR3 is CASSTHPGSEQYF. The CDR3 DNA sequence: TGCGCCAGCAGCACCCACCCGGGAAGCGAGCAGTACTTC.

This clone was picked up a small number of times. This chain joins TRBV28 and TRBJ1-4; D is possibly TRBD1 (5 bases). Germline loops: CDR1 MDHEN, CDR2 SYDVKM. With 6 bases removed from V and 0 bases from J, the gap between germline ends came to 8 bases. CDR3 size: 14 residues. The CDR3 loop is CASSRQSTNEKLFF. CDR3 nucleotides: TGTGCCAGCAGCCGACAGTCAACTAATGAAAAACTGTTTTTT.

The V call is TRBV7-3, the J call TRBJ2-7; D uncertain. V was cut by 2 bases and J by 2 bases, with 7 bases left in between. Germline V gives CDR1 SGHTA, CDR2 FQGTGA. CDR3 length equals 13 residues. The DNA for the CDR3 is TGTGCCAGCAGCTTAGATACAACCTACGAGCAGTACTTC. Translating gives CASSLDTTYEQYF.

A few counts support this clone. The rearrangement joins TRBV29-1 to TRBJ2-7; 7 bases are a match to TRBD1. The CDR3 loop spans 12 amino acids. From germline, CDR1 is SQVTM and CDR2 ANQGSEA. The J segment lost 8 bases and the V segment lost 4 bases, leaving 8 bases of the junction unmatched. The CDR3 is CSVGDDRVQQYF. In DNA form, the CDR3 reads TGCAGCGTTGGGGACGACAGGGTTCAGCAGTACTTC.

V gene TRBV5-1 combines with J gene TRBJ2-2; D ambiguous. The CDR3 is 16 amino acids. Looked up from germline, CDR1 is SGHRS and CDR2 is YFSETQ. V was clipped by 1 base and J by 0 bases, with 10 bases between them. CDR3 loop: CASSLLGVANTGELFF. Here the CDR3 DNA reads TGCGCCAGCAGCTTGTTAGGAGTAGCGAACACCGGGGAGCTGTTTTTT.

The V call is TRBV19, the J call TRBJ2-1; 13 positions agree with TRBD2. Trimming took 3 bases from V and 7 from J; bases not matched to a gene: 3. The germline CDR1 and CDR2 sequences are LNHDA and SQIVND (reference sequence). CDR3 length: 15 amino acids. The DNA of the CDR3 is TGTGCCAGTAGTATGAGGACTAGCGGGAGAAATGAGCAGTTCTTC. This sequence encodes CASSMRTSGRNEQFF.

The rearrangement uses TRBV19 and TRBJ2-1; 7 nucleotides agree with TRBD1. Germline V gene sequence: CDR1 LNHDA, CDR2 SQIVND (reference sequence). Unmatched junction bases numbered 10, after V lost 7 bases and J lost 4 bases. CDR3 size: 15 residues. The CDR3 here is CASTPGGLAYNEQFF. CDR3 sequence (DNA): TGTGCCAGTACCCCAGGGGGATTAGCATACAATGAGCAGTTCTTC.

V is TRBV19 and J is TRBJ2-7, with D possibly TRBD1 on 6 matching bases. The CDR3 length is 15 residues. V was trimmed by 6 bases and J by 4 bases, leaving 19 bases between them. Germline V gene lookup returns CDR1 LNHDA and CDR2 SQIVND (reference sequence). The CDR3 sequence is CASSVTRGNSYEQYF. In DNA form, the CDR3 reads TGTGCCAGTAGCGTGACAAGGGGGAATAGTTACGAGCAGTACTTC.

DNA of the CDR3: TGTGCCAGTAGTATTAGGGCAGGGAATCTCGATGAGCAGTTCTTC. The encoded protein is CASSIRAGNLDEQFF. This chain links TRBV19 with TRBJ2-1; D possibly corresponds to TRBD1 (5 bases). Per the germline V gene, CDR1 is LNHDA and CDR2 is SQIVND (reference sequence). Between the trimmed V and J ends, which lost 3 bases and 8 bases, there was a span of 17 bases. The CDR3 contains 15 residues.

This clone was counted a single time. The chain is built from TRBV6-6 and TRBJ2-7; 11 bases line up with TRBD1. Germline lookup yields CDR1 MNHNY and CDR2 SVGAGI (reference sequence). J lost 7 bases, V lost 6 bases, and 8 bases had no gene match. This CDR3 comprises 14 residues. The CDR3: CASRPTGTGGEQYF. The CDR3 DNA reads as TGTGCCAGCAGGCCCACCGGGACAGGGGGGGAGCAGTACTTC.

The chain combines TRBV7-3 with TRBJ2-1, with D perhaps matching TRBD1 (5 bases). CDR3 length: 15 residues. The V and J ends lost 1 base and 5 bases respectively, with 12 bases between them. Per the germline V gene, CDR1 is SGHTA and CDR2 is FQGTGA. As DNA, the CDR3 is TGTGCCAGCAGCTTAATGGCGACAGCCGACAATGAGCAGTTCTTC. Its translation: CASSLMATADNEQFF.

The rearrangement links TRBV29-1 to TRBJ1-1; 10 bases align to TRBD1. The CDR3 is 14 residues long. The germline V gene has CDR1 SQVTM and CDR2 ANQGSEA. J lost 3 bases, V lost 7 bases, and 8 bases had no gene match. CDR3 region: CSARGGQGDTEAFF. CDR3 coding DNA: TGCAGCGCTAGGGGAGGACAGGGGGACACTGAAGCTTTCTTT.

This chain links TRBV27 with TRBJ2-1; TRBD1 matches at 8 bases. Germline V gives CDR1 MNHEY, CDR2 SMNVEV (reference sequence). This CDR3 region has 15 residues. V shed 5 bases, J shed 4 bases, and the junction held 7 bases outside the gene matches. CDR3 residues: CASSPGTGLYNEQFF. The CDR3 DNA reads TGTGCCAGCAGTCCCGGGACAGGCCTTTACAATGAGCAGTTCTTC.

CDR3 protein: CATSDYPGVGEQFF. The CDR3 DNA is TGTGCCACCAGTGATTACCCAGGGGTTGGCGAGCAGTTCTTC. V and J are TRBV24-1 and TRBJ2-1; the D gene is possibly TRBD1 (6 bases). Between the trimmed V and J ends, which lost 2 bases and 10 bases, there was a span of 14 bases. The CDR3 sequence is 14 residues long. The germline CDR1 and CDR2 sequences are KGHDR and SFDVKD.

The genes are TRBV10-3 and TRBJ2-3, with 10 positions matching TRBD2. From germline, CDR1 is ENHRY and CDR2 SYGVKD. After removal of 6 bases from V and 1 base from J, the junction contained 7 bases not matched to a gene. This CDR3 is 16 amino acids long. CDR3 DNA sequence: TGTGCCATCAGGGACCCCACTAGCGGGGGCACAGATACGCAGTATTTT. This codes for CAIRDPTSGGTDTQYF.

The chain couples TRBV24-1 to TRBJ2-7, with D possibly TRBD1 on 5 matching bases. The V and J ends lost 12 bases and 3 bases respectively, with 29 bases between them. The CDR3 has 17 residues. CDR1 KGHDR and CDR2 SFDVKD come from the germline V gene. As DNA, the CDR3 is TGTGCCCCAGAGATATCCAGGGTAGACGTCCGCGGCTACGAGCAGTACTTC. Translating it yields CAPEISRVDVRGYEQYF.

The chain employs TRBV12-5 and TRBJ1-5; D is ambiguous. The CDR3 totals 15 residues. The ends were cut back, 1 base at V and 0 bases at J, with 7 bases in the middle. Germline assignment: CDR1 LGHNT and CDR2 FRNRAP. The CDR3 region is CASGLGIYSNQPQHF. In DNA form, the CDR3 reads TGTGCTAGTGGTTTGGGTATCTATAGCAATCAGCCCCAGCATTTT. Full variable domain (outside the CDR3, taken from reference TRBV12-5 and TRBJ1-5): DARVTQTPRHKVTEMGQEVTMRCQPILGHNTVFWYRQTMMQGLELLAYFRNRAPLDDSGMPKDRFSAEMPDATLATLKIQPSEPRDSAVYFCASGLGIYSNQPQHFGDGTRLSIL.

The V and J genes are TRBV19 and TRBJ2-1, with a tentative D call TRBD1 (5 bases). CDR1 LNHDA and CDR2 SQIVND come from the germline V gene (reference sequence). The CDR3 consists of 13 residues. The ends were cut back, 7 bases at V and 0 bases at J, with 7 bases in the middle. CDR3 DNA: TGTGCCAGTATAGGGGACTCCTACAATGAGCAGTTCTTC. This gives the protein CASIGDSYNEQFF.